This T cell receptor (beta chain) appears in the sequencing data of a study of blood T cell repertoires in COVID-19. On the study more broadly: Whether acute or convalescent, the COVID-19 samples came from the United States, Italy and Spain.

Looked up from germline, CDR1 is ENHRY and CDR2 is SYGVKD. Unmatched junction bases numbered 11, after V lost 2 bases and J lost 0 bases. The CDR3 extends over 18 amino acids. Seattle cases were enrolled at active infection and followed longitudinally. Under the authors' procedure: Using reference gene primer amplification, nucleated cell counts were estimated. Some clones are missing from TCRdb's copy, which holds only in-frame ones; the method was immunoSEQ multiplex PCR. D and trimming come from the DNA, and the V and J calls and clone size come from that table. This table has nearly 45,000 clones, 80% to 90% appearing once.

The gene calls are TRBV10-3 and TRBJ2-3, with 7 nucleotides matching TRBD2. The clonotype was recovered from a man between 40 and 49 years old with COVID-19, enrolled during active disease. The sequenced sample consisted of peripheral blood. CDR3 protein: CAISEPPGGGSSTDTQYF. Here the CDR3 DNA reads TGTGCCATCAGTGAGCCACCGGGGGGTGGATCTAGCACAGATACGCAGTATTTT.